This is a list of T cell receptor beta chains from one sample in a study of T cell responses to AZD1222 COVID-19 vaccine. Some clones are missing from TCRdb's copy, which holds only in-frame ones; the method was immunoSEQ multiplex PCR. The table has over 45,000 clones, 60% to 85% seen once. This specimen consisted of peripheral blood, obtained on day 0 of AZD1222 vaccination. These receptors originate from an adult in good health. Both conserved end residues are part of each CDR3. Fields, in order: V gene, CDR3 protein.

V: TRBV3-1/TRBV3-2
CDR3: CASRSDRGYTF

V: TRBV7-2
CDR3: CASRTRAGYNEQFF

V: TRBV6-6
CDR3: CASSYTDSPGNTIYF

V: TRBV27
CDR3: CASSSLGGGLGGYTF

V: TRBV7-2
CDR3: CASSLQGRSSGNTIYF

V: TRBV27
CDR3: CASRWTSDTHEQFF

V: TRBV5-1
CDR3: CASSLGLTSGRALGNEQFF

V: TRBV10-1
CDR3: CASSDGPSTDTQYF

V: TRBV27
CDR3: CASSPRTGQKTQYF

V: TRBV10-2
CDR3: CASSQPGQEAFF

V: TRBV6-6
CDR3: CASSQALSPLHF

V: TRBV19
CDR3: CASSLRPSGMNNEQFF

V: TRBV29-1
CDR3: CSVSGTSSYNEQFF

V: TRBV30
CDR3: CAWSFGGSRYEQYF

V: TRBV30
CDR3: CAWNKLGSGGNQPQHF

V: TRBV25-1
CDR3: CASSRPGQAYGYTF

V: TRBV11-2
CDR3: CASSLGSGRATETQYF

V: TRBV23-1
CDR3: CASSTDRGLFGEQFF

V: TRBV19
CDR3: CASSISGGEQPQHF

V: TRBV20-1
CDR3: CSAGVQGAYGETQYF

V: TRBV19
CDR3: CASTDDRGMTPLHF

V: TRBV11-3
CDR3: CASSLDQSDEQFF

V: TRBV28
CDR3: CAILKTANTGELFF

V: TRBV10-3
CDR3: CAISPQEDRKYF